This entry lists 18 T cell receptor beta chains sequenced from one sample in a study of blood T cell repertoires in COVID-19. The protocol was immunoSEQ multiplex PCR, while the TCRdb copy is restricted to in-frame clones and leaves out a portion. Here the sample spans some 60,000 clones, around 86% being singletons. Sequenced material: peripheral blood. The receptors were gathered from an elderly woman with active or convalescent COVID-19.

The gene calls are TRBV27 and TRBJ1-2; TRBD1 matches 7 bases. Germline CDR1 MNHEY, CDR2 SMNVEV (reference sequence). The CDR3 sequence is 17 residues long. V gave up 2 bases and J gave up 8 bases; unmatched junction bases: 17. In DNA, the CDR3 is TGTGCCAGCAGTTTACGCAGAGACAGGGTGCCGCAATCGGGCTACACCTTC. Translating gives CASSLRRDRVPQSGYTF.

The genes are TRBV2 and TRBJ1-5; TRBD1 might be the D (6 bases). Trimming left V 2 bases short and J 3 bases short, with 14 bases between. Looked up from germline, CDR1 is SNHLY and CDR2 is FYNNEI. This CDR3 is 16 amino acids long. This CDR3 reads CASSERAGETNQPQHF. DNA of the CDR3: TGTGCCAGCAGTGAACGGGCAGGGGAGACCAATCAGCCCCAGCATTTT.

The chain employs TRBV7-5 and TRBJ2-1; the table names TRBD2, a call not compared with the DNA. TRBV7-5 is a known pseudogene. The CDR3 runs to 14 residues. The DNA of the CDR3 is TGTGCCAGAAGATACAGCGGGGGGGACAATGAGCAGTTCTTC. This gives the protein CARRYSGGDNEQFF.

The gene calls are TRBV11-2 and TRBJ1-4; possible D gene TRBD1, 6 bases. CDR3 size: 15 residues. The germline gives CDR1 SGHAT, CDR2 FQNNGV. With 2 bases removed from V and 8 bases from J, the gap between germline ends came to 15 bases. The CDR3 sequence: CASSLIQQGKEKLFF. The DNA for the CDR3 is TGTGCCAGCAGCTTAATCCAACAGGGCAAAGAAAAACTGTTTTTT. Full variable domain (remainder filled in from reference TRBV11-2 and TRBJ1-4): EAGVAQSPRYKIIEKRQSVAFWCNPISGHATLYWYQQILGQGPKLLIQFQNNGVVDDSQLPKDRFSAERLKGVDSTLKIQPAKLEDSAVYLCASSLIQQGKEKLFFGSGTQLSVL.

The count of this clone is one. This sequence joins TRBV9 and TRBJ1-1; tentatively, D is TRBD1 (6 bases). V was shortened by 0 bases and J by 3 bases, with 18 bases between the two germline ends. The CDR3 consists of 17 residues. CDR1 is SGDLS, CDR2 YYNGEE, per germline. The CDR3 here is CASSVATAGDPHTEAFF. DNA of the CDR3: TGTGCCAGCAGCGTAGCTACGGCAGGGGACCCACACACTGAAGCTTTCTTT.

This chain uses TRBV18 with TRBJ2-1; D possibly corresponds to TRBD1 (6 bases). The CDR3 contains 16 residues. From germline, CDR1 is KGHSH and CDR2 LQKENI. Trimming cost V 3 bases and J 6 bases, with 18 bases left between them. The CDR3 DNA is TGTGCCAGCTCACCGCCACAGGGACAAGGAGTCAATGAGCAGTTCTTC. Encoded protein: CASSPPQGQGVNEQFF. The full variable domain, in which reference TRBV18 and TRBJ2-1 provide the parts outside the CDR3, is NAGVMQNPRHLVRRRGQEARLRCSPMKGHSHVYWYRQLPEEGLKFMVYLQKENIIDESGMPKERFSAEFPKEGPSILRIQQVVRGDSAAYFCASSPPQGQGVNEQFFGPGTRLTVL.

This chain uses TRBV13 with TRBJ2-3, with 9 bases that match TRBD2. V lost 4 bases and J lost 0; bases outside the gene matches: 2. The CDR3 consists of 15 residues. Germline V gene data show CDR1 as PRHDT and CDR2 as FYEKMQ (reference sequence). The CDR3 DNA is TGTGCCAGCAGCTCTCTAGCGGGGAGCACAGATACGCAGTATTTT. This encodes CASSSLAGSTDTQYF.

V usage is TRBV5-1 and J usage is TRBJ1-1; no clear D gene. Germline CDR1 is SGHRS and CDR2 is YFSETQ. This CDR3 comprises 15 residues. Trimming removed 3 bases from V and 2 bases from J, with 14 bases in between. This CDR3 reads CASSSGTAYNTEAFF. The CDR3, as DNA: TGCGCCAGCAGCTCAGGTACCGCTTACAACACTGAAGCTTTCTTT.

V is TRBV20-1 and J is TRBJ2-6; D gene ambiguous. V was pared by 3 bases and J by 0 bases, with 12 bases between. The CDR3 is made up of 16 amino acids. CDR1 is DFQATT and CDR2 is SNEGSKA in the germline V gene (reference sequence). Here the CDR3 DNA reads TGCAGTGCTAGTCTGCAGTCTTTCTCTGGGGCCAACGTCCTGACTTTC. It specifies CSASLQSFSGANVLTF.

J is TRBJ2-7 and V is TRBV4-1; TRBD1 agrees at 9 bases. This CDR3 comprises 15 residues. The germline gives CDR1 MGHRA, CDR2 YSYEKL. V lost 2 bases, J lost 2 bases, and 4 bases stayed unmatched. CDR3 DNA sequence: TGCGCCAGCAGCCAATACCGGGACAGGGCCTACGAGCAGTACTTC. It yields the protein CASSQYRDRAYEQYF.

V usage is TRBV6-4 and J usage is TRBJ2-2, with 9 bases that match TRBD1. Unmatched junction bases numbered 0, after V lost 6 bases and J lost 1 base. The CDR3 consists of 14 residues. Germline V gene lookup returns CDR1 MRHNA and CDR2 SNTAGT. The CDR3 nucleotides are TGTGCCAGCAGGGGACAGGGGAACACCGGGGAGCTGTTTTTT. The encoded protein is CASRGQGNTGELFF.

J is TRBJ1-2 and V is TRBV7-2; 7 nucleotides line up with TRBD1. After removal of 4 bases from V and 3 bases from J, the junction contained 5 bases not matched to a gene. Looked up from germline, CDR1 is SGHTA and CDR2 is FQGNSA. The CDR3 spans 14 residues. CDR3 residues: CASSSGTADYGYTF. The DNA for the CDR3 is TGTGCCAGCAGCTCCGGGACAGCGGACTATGGCTACACCTTC.

This rearrangement joins TRBV5-1 to TRBJ1-1; 8 nucleotides agree with TRBD1. The J segment lost 3 bases and the V segment lost 5 bases, leaving 6 bases of the junction unmatched. The CDR3 contains 14 residues. CDR1 is SGHRS, CDR2 YFSETQ, per germline. The CDR3 region has the DNA TGCGCCAGCAGGCCTACAGGGGGTTACACTGAAGCTTTCTTT. This sequence encodes CASRPTGGYTEAFF.

The genes are TRBV18 and TRBJ1-1, with 7 bases aligning to TRBD1. The junction had 2 bases not matched to a gene; V was cut back by 4 bases and J by 6 bases. This CDR3 contains 12 residues. Germline V gene lookup returns CDR1 KGHSH and CDR2 LQKENI. In DNA form, the CDR3 reads TGTGCCAGCTCACAGGGGGCTGCTGAAGCTTTCTTT. Residues: CASSQGAAEAFF.

The J gene is TRBJ1-5, the V gene TRBV4-2, with 8 bases lining up with TRBD1. J was trimmed by 3 bases and V by 4 bases; bases with no gene match: 8. This CDR3 is built from 16 residues. CDR1 and CDR2 (germline): LGHNA, YNFKEQ. CDR3 residues: CASSRVQGGFNQPQHF. As DNA, the CDR3 is TGTGCCAGCAGCCGCGTACAGGGGGGGTTCAATCAGCCCCAGCATTTT.

The genes are TRBV5-1 and TRBJ1-1; D perhaps matches TRBD1 (6 bases). The CDR3 has 15 residues. Trimming took off 0 bases at V and 4 bases at J, with 13 bases between the two ends. Germline-derived CDR1 and CDR2 are SGHRS and YFSETQ. The CDR3 here is CASSLGPGVGTEAFF. The CDR3 nucleotides are TGCGCCAGCAGCTTGGGACCAGGGGTTGGCACTGAAGCTTTCTTT.

CDR3 loop: CASSLSRNQETQYF. The DNA of the CDR3 is TGTGCCAGCAGTTTATCCAGAAATCAAGAGACCCAGTACTTC. The rearrangement uses TRBV28 and TRBJ2-5; the D is unclear. The CDR3 is made up of 14 amino acids. Trimming stripped 1 base from V and 2 bases from J, with 8 bases between. Germline CDR1 is MDHEN and CDR2 is SYDVKM.

The rearrangement joins TRBV4-1 to TRBJ2-7; 7 nucleotides agree with TRBD2. CDR1 is MGHRA, CDR2 YSYEKL, per germline. This CDR3 region has 15 residues. Trimming took 2 bases from V and 3 from J; bases not matched to a gene: 7. CDR3 loop: CASSQRGEGFYEQYF. The CDR3 nucleotides read TGCGCCAGCAGCCAACGGGGGGAGGGTTTCTACGAGCAGTACTTC.